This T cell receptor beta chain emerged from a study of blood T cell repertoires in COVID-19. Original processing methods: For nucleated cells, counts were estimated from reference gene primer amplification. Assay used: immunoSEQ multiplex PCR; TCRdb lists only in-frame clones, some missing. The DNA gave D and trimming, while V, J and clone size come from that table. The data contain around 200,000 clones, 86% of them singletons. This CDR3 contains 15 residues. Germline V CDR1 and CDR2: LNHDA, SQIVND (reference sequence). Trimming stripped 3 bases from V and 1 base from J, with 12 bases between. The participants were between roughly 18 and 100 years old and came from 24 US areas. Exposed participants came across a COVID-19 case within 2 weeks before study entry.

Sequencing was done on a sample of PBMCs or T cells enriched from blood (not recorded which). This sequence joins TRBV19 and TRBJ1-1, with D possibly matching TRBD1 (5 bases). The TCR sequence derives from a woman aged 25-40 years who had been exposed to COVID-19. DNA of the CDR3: TGTGCCAGTAGTATTGTAAGTCAGGGGAACACTGAAGCTTTCTTT. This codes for CASSIVSQGNTEAFF.